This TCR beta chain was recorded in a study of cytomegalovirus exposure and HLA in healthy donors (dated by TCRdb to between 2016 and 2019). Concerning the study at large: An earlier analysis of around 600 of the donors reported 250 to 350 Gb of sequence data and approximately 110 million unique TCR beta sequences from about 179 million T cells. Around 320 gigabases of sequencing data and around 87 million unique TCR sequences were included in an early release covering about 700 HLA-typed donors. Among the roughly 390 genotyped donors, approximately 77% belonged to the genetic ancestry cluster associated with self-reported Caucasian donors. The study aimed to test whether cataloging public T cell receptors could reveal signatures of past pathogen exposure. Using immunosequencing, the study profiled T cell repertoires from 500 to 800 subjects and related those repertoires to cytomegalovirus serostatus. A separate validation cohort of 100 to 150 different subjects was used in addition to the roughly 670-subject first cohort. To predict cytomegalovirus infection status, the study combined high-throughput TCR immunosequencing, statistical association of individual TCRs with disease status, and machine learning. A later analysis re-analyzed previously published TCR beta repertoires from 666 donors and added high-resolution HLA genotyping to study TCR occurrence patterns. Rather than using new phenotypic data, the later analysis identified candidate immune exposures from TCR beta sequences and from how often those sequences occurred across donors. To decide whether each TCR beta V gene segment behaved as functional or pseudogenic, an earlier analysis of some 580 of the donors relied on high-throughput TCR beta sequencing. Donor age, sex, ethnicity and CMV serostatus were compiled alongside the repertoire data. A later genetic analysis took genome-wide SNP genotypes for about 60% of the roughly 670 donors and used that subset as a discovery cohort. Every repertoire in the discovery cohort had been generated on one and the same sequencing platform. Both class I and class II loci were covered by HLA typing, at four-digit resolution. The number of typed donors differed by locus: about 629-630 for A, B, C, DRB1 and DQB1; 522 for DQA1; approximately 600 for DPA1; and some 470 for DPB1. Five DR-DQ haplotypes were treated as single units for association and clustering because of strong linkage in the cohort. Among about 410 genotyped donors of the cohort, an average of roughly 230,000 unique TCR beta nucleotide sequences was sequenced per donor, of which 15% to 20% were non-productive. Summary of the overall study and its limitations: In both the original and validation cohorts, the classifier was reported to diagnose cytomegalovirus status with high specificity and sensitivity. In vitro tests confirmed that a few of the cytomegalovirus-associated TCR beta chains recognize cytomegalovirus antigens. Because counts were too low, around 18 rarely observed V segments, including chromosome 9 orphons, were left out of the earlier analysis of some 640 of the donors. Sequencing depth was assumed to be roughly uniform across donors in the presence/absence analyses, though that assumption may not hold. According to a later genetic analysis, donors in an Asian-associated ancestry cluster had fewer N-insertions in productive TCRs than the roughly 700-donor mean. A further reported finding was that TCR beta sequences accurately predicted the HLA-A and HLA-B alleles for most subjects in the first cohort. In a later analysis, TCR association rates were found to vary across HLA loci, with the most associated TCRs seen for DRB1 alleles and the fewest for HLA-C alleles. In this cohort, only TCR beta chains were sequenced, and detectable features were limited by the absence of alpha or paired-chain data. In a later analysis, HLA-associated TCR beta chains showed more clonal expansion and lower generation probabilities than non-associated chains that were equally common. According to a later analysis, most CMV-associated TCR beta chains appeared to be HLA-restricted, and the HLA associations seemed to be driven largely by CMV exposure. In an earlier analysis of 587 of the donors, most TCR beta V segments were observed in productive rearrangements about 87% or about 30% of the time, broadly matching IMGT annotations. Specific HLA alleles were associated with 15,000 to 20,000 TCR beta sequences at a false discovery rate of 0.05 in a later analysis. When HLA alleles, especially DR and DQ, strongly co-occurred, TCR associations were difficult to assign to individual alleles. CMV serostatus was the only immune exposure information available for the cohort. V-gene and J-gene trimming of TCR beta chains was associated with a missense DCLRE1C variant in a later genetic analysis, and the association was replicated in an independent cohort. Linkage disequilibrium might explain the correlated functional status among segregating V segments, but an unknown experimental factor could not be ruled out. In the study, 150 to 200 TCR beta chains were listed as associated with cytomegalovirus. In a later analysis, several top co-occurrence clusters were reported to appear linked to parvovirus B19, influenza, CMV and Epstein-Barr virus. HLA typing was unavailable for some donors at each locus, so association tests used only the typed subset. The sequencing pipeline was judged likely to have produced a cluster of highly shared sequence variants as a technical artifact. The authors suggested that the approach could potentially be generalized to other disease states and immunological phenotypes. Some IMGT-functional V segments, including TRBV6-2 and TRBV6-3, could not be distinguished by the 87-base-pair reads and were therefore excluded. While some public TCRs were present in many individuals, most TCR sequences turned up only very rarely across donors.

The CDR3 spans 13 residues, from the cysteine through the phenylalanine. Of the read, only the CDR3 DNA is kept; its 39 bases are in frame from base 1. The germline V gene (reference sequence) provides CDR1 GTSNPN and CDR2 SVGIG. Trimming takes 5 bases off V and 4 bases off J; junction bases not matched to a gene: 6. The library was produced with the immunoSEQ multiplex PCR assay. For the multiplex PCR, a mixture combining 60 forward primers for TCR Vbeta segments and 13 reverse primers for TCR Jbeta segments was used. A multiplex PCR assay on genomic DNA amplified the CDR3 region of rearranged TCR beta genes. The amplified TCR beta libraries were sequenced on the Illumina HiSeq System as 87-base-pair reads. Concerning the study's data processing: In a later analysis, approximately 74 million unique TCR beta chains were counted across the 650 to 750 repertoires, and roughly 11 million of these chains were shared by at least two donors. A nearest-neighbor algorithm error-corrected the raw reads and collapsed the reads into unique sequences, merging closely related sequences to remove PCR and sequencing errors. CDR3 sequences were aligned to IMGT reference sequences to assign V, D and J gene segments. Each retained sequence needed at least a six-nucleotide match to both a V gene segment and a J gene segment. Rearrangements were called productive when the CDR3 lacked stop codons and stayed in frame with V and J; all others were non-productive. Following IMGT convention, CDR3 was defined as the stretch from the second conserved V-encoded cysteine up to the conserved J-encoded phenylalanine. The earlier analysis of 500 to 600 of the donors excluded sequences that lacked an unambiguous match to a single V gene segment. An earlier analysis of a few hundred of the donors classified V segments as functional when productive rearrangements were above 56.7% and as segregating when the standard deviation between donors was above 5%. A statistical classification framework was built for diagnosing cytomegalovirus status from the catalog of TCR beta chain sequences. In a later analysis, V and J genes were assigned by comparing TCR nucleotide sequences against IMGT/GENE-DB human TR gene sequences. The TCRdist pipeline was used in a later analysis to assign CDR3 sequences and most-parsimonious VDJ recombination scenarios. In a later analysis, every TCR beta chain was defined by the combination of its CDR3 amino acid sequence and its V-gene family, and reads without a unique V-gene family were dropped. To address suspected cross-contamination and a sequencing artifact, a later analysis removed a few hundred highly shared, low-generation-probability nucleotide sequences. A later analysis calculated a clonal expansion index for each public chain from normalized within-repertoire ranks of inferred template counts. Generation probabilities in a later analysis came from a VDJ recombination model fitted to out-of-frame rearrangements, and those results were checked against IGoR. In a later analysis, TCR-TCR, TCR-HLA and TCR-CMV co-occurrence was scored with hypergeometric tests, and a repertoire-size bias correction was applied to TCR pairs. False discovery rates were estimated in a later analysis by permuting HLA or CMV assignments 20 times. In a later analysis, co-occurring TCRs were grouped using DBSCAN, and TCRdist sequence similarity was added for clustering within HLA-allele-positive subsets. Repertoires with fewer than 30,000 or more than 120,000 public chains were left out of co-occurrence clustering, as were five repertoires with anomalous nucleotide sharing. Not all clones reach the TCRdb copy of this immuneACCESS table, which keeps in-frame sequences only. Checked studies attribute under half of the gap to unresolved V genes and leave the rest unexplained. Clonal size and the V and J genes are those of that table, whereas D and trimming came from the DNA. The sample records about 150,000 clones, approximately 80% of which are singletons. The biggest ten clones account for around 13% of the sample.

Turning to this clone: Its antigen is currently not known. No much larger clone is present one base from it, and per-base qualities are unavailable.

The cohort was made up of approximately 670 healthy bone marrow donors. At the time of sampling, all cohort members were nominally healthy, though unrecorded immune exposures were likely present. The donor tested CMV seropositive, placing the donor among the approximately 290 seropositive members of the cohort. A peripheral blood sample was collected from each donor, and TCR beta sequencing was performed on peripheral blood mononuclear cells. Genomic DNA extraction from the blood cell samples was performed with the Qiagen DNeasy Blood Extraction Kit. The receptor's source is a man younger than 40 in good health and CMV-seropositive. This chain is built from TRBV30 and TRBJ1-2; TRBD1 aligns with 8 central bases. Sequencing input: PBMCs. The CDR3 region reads CAWQDRGGYGYTF. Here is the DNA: TGTGCCTGGCAAGACAGGGGAGGCTATGGCTACACCTTC.